This note documents a single TCR beta chain sequence. The CDR3 is 16 residues long. Per germline, CDR1 SEHNR and CDR2 FQNEAQ (reference sequence). V dropped 0 bases and J dropped 1 base, with 9 bases sitting between them. The data were taken from a study of blood T cell repertoires in COVID-19. Measured with immunoSEQ multiplex PCR; TCRdb has only the in-frame clones, and not every one. Counted here are around 360,000 clones, approximately 84% occurring once; the ten biggest clones make up about 2.7%. Participants came from around 25 US areas, aged roughly 18 to 90 years. In assigning cohorts, the study relied on participant-reported clinical history. Either two negative PCRs, clearance, or symptom resolution qualified Cohort 3 donors as recovered.

This chain connects TRBV7-9 to TRBJ1-4, with D possibly being TRBD1 (6 bases). The clonotype originates from a woman younger than 45 who had recovered from COVID-19. Sequencing input: PBMCs or T cells enriched from blood (not recorded which). The CDR3, as DNA: TGTGCCAGCAGCTTAGCCGGGGGGCGAACTAATGAAAAACTGTTTTTT. Amino acid sequence: CASSLAGGRTNEKLFF.